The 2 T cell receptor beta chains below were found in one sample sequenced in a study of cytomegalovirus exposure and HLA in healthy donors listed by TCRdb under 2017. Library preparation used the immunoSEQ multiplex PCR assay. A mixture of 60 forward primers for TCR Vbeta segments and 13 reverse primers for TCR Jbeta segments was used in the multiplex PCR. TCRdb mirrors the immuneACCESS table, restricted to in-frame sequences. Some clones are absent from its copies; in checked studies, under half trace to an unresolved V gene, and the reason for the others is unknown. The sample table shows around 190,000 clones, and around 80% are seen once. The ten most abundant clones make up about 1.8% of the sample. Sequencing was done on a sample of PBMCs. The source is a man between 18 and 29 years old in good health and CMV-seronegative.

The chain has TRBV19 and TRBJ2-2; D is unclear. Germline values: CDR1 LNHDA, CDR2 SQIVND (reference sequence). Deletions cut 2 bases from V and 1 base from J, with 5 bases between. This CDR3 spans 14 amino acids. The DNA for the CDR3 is TGTGCCAGTAGTATATCAGGGAACACCGGGGAGCTGTTTTTT. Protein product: CASSISGNTGELFF.

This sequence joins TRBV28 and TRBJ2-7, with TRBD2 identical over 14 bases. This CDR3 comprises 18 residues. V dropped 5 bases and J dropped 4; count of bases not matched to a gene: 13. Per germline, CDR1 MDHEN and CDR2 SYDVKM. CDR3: CASSAPGLAGEAGYEQYF. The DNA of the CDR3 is TGTGCCAGCAGTGCACCGGGACTAGCGGGAGAGGCGGGTTACGAGCAGTACTTC.